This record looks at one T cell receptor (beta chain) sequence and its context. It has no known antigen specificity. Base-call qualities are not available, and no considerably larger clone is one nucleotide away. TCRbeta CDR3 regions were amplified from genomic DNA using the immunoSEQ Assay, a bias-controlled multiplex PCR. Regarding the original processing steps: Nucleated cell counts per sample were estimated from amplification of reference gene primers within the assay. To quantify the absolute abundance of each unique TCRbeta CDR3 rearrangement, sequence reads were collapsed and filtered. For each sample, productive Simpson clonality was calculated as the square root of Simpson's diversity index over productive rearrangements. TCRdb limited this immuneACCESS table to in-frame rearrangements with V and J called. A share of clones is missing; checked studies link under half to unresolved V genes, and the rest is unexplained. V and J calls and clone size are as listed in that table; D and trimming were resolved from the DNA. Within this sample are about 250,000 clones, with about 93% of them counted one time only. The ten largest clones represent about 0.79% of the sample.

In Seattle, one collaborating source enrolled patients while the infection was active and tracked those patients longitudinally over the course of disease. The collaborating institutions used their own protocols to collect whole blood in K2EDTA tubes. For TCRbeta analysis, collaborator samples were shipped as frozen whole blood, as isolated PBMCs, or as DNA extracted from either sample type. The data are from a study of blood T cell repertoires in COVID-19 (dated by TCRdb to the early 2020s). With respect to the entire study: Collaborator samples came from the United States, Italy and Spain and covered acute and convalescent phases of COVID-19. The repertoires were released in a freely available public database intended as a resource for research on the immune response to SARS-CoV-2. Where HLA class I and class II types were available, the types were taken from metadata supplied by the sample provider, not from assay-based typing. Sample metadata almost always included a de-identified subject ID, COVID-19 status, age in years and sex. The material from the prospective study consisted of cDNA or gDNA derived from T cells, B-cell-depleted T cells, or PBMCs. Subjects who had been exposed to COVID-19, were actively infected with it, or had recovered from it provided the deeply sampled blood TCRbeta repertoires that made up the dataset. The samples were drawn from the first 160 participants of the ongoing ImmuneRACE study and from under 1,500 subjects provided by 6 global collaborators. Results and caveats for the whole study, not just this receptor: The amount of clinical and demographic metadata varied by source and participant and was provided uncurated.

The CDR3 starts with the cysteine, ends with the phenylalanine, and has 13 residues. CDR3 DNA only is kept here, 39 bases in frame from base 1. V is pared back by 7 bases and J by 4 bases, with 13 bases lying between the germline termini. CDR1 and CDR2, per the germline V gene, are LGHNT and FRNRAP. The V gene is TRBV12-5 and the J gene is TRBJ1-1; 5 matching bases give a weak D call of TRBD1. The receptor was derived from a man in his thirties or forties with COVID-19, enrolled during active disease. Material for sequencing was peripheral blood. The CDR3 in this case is CASARGVRTEAFF. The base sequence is TGTGCTAGTGCGCGGGGCGTCCGCACTGAAGCTTTCTTT.